Below are 5 T cell receptor beta chains sequenced from a single sample in a study of shared clonotypes between healthy human individuals. Profiled with immunoSEQ multiplex PCR; TCRdb holds only in-frame clones, not every one. The sample shows about 660,000 clones, around two thirds of them seen only once. Sequenced sample: memory CD4+ T cells sorted from blood. Noted subset: CD45RA-negative fraction. These receptors all come from a woman in her thirties in good health.

This chain joins TRBV7-8 and TRBJ2-5; 13 bases are shared with TRBD2. This CDR3 spans 15 amino acids. The V gene end was trimmed by 4 bases and the J gene end by 2 bases; junction bases not matched to a gene: 1. Germline V gene lookup returns CDR1 SGHVS and CDR2 FQNEAQ. In nucleotides, the CDR3 is TGTGCCAGCAGCTCGGGACTAGCGGGGCAAGAGACCCAGTACTTC. Its protein is CASSSGLAGQETQYF.

This clone was detected only a few times. The chain has TRBV10-2 and TRBJ2-1, with 7 bases lining up with TRBD2. V was pared by 8 bases and J by 8 bases, with 12 bases of the junction left unmatched. Per germline, CDR1 WSHSY and CDR2 SAAADI. The CDR3 extends over 14 amino acids. The CDR3 DNA reads as TGCGCCAGCGGAAACTTCGTAGGGAGGGATGAGCAGTTCTTC. As protein: CASGNFVGRDEQFF.

The chain links TRBV7-3 to TRBJ2-1, with D possibly called TRBD1 or TRBD2 (5 bases each). Germline lookup yields CDR1 SGHTA and CDR2 FQGTGA. CDR3 length: 14 residues. With 5 bases removed from V and 0 bases from J, the gap between germline ends came to 8 bases. The chain's CDR3 is CASSPGTSYNEQFF. The CDR3 DNA follows: TGTGCCAGCAGCCCAGGGACCTCCTACAATGAGCAGTTCTTC. Full variable domain (remainder filled in from reference TRBV7-3 and TRBJ2-1): GAGVSQTPSNKVTEKGKYVELRCDPISGHTALYWYRQSLGQGPEFLIYFQGTGAADDSGLPNDRFFAVRPEGSVSTLKIQRTERGDSAVYLCASSPGTSYNEQFFGPGTRLTVL.

The rearrangement links TRBV30 to TRBJ2-5; a weak D match, TRBD2 (5 bases). The closer fit of TRBJ2-7 to the DNA end suggests the J call may be wrong. CDR3 size: 15 residues. Germline V gene lookup returns CDR1 GTSNPN and CDR2 SVGIG (reference sequence). The CDR3 protein is CAWRKKRSVSYEQYF. CDR3 bases: TGTGCCTGGAGGAAGAAGCGGAGTGTCTCCTACGAGCAGTACTTC.

The gene calls are TRBV6-1 and TRBJ2-1; TRBD2 aligns across 14 bases. Trimming removed 5 bases from V and 12 bases from J; junction bases left unmatched: 9. Germline loops: CDR1 MNHNS, CDR2 SASEGT. The CDR3 contains 15 residues. Here the CDR3 reads CASSPQGLAGARQFF. The CDR3 region has the DNA TGTGCCAGCAGTCCACAGGGACTAGCGGGAGCTCGGCAGTTCTTC.